The T cell receptor beta chain under discussion was sequenced for a study of blood T cells in healthy people across ages. PCR was performed a second time for about 6 to 11 cycles using a sample-barcoded 5' primer and a J-beta primer mix. TCRdb processed the 5' RACE reads anew with MiXCR; each CDR3 protein has one entry. The table has 800,000 to 1,000,000 distinct CDR3 sequences, approximately 49% seen once; the top ten hold roughly 12%. Per the germline V gene, CDR1 is MNHEY and CDR2 is SVGAGI. Between the trimmed V and J ends, which lost 0 bases and 1 base, there was a span of 15 bases. The CDR3 sequence is 17 residues long.

The TCR sequence derives from a man younger than 45 in good health. The chain combines TRBV6-5 with TRBJ2-5; no clear D gene. The sample consisted of blood. The CDR3 DNA sequence: TGTGCCAGCAGTTACTCGACTGCCCAAGACCGCCAAGAGACCCAGTACTTC. Protein: CASSYSTAQDRQETQYF.